This T cell receptor beta chain was observed in a study of a mutant IDH1 vaccine in newly diagnosed glioma. Across the study: First vaccine doses came 4-6 weeks after radiotherapy alone, or with temozolomide cycles. Patients arrived already treated with radiotherapy, temozolomide, or both, most having had both.

As for this clone: Its antigen is undetermined.

Germline V gene sequence: CDR1 SGHAT, CDR2 FQNNGV. The CDR3 runs 15 residues. V was cut by 5 bases and J by 0 bases, with 11 bases left in between. Produced via immunoSEQ multiplex PCR; TCRdb's table is partial and in-frame only. The sample has tens of thousands of clones; 84% are singletons. Time point: week 35, safety follow-up. Topical imiquimod accompanied each vaccine dose, which consisted of 300 ug of mutant IDH1 20-mer peptide. Vaccination of patients was performed eight times, in weeks 1, 3, 5, 7, 11, 15, 19 and 23. The genes are TRBV11-2 and TRBJ1-5, with a weak D call TRBD1 (5 bases). The sequence came from a man aged 25-45 years with glioma. Sample: PBMCs, taken from a glioma patient whose treatment included an IDH1 peptide vaccine. CDR3 amino acids: CASSLTANSNQPQHF. The CDR3 bases are TGTGCCAGCAGCCTGACAGCTAATAGCAATCAGCCCCAGCATTTT.